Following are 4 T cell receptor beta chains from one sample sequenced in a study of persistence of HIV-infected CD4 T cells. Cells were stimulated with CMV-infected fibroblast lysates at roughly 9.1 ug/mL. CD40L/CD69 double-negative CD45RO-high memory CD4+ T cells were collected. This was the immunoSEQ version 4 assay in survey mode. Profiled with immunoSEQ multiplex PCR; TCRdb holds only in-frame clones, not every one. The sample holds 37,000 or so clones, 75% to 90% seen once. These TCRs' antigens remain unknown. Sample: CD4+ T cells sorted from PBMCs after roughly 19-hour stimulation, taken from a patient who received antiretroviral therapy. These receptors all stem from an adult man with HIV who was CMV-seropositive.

Written as DNA, the CDR3 is TGTGCCAGCAGTTTCCAGGGGAGGGTGACTGAAGCTTTCTTT. Encoded protein: CASSFQGRVTEAFF. V usage is TRBV6-5 and J usage is TRBJ1-1, with D maybe TRBD1 (6 bases). V was trimmed by 4 bases and J by 5 bases, leaving 14 bases between them. Per germline, CDR1 MNHEY and CDR2 SVGAGI. The CDR3 consists of 14 residues.

DNA of the CDR3: TGTGCCAGCAGCCAACACGGGGACAGCACCGGGGAGCTGTTTTTT. Its translation is CASSQHGDSTGELFF. The V and J genes are TRBV3-1 (or the pseudogene TRBV3-2) and TRBJ2-2; 7 nucleotides agree with TRBD1. Germline CDR1 and CDR2: LGHDT and YNNKEL (reference sequence). After removal of 2 bases from V and 4 bases from J, the junction contained 4 bases not matched to a gene. The CDR3 has 15 amino acids.

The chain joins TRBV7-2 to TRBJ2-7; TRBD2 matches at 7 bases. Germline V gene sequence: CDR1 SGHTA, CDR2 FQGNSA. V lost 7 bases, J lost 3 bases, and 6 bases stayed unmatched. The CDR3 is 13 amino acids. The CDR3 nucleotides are TGTGCCAGCACCCGACAGCGGGGCTACGAGCAGTACTTC. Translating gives CASTRQRGYEQYF. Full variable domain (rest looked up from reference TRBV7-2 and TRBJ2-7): GAGVSQSPSNKVTEKGKDVELRCDPISGHTALYWYRQSLGQGLEFLIYFQGNSAPDKSGLPSDRFSAERTGGSVSTLTIQRTQQEDSAVYLCASTRQRGYEQYFGPGTRLTVT.

CDR3 DNA: TGTGCCACCAGCAGAGATCTTGGGAATGAAAAACTGTTTTTT. Its translation is CATSRDLGNEKLFF. The J gene is TRBJ1-4, the V gene TRBV15; D is unclear. There are 14 residues in the CDR3. Trimming removed 0 bases from V and 5 bases from J, with 7 bases in between. From germline, CDR1 is LNHNV and CDR2 YYDKDF (reference sequence).